The rows below give T cell receptor beta chains drawn from one sample of a study of T cells in Graves' hyperthyroidism and ophthalmopathy. Via MiXCR, TCRdb re-called the multiplex PCR reads, giving one row per CDR3 protein. The repertoire includes fewer than 450,000 distinct CDR3 sequences, roughly 17% of them detected once, and around 35% sits in the top ten. The specimen was blood. The receptors were gathered from a woman aged 25 to 45 with Graves' hyperthyroidism that later progressed to Graves' ophthalmopathy. Both conserved end residues are part of each CDR3. The D gene is left open where the match is weak. Not all rows give a size; the values are once, few, many and, for expanded clones, a class.

j_call,clone_size,d_call,v_call,cdr3_aa,cdr3_nt
TRBJ2-3,few,-,TRBV5-1,CASSLVRRSTDTQYF,TGCGCCAGCAGCTTGGTCCGTAGGTCCACAGATACGCAGTATTTT
TRBJ2-7,-,TRBD2,TRBV2,CASSGSSGSDEQYF,TGTGCCAGCAGTGGGTCTAGCGGGAGTGACGAGCAGTACTTC
TRBJ1-3,many,-,TRBV10-1,CASSERTDGNTIYF,TGCGCCAGCAGCGAACGGACGGATGGAAACACCATATATTTT
TRBJ2-3,many,-,TRBV12-3/TRBV12-4,CASSFQLGGGADTQYF,TGTGCCAGCAGTTTCCAGCTAGGGGGGGGGGCAGATACGCAGTATTTT
TRBJ2-7,-,-,TRBV18,CASSPPSRVGSSYEQYF,TGTGCCAGCTCACCACCGAGCAGGGTTGGAAGCTCCTACGAGCAGTACTTC
TRBJ2-1,-,TRBD1,TRBV20-1,CSARLTGSSYNEQFF,TGCAGTGCTAGGTTGACAGGGAGCTCCTACAATGAGCAGTTCTTC
TRBJ2-7,few,-,TRBV20-1,CSASLQGFSYEQYF,TGCAGTGCTTCCCTCCAGGGTTTCTCCTACGAGCAGTACTTC
TRBJ1-1,few,-,TRBV5-1,CASSWGTAEPEAFF,TGCGCCAGCAGCTGGGGGACGGCCGAGCCTGAAGCTTTCTTT
TRBJ2-5,many,-,TRBV28,CASSLLLQETQYF,TGTGCCAGCAGTTTACTACTCCAAGAGACCCAGTACTTC
TRBJ2-3,few,-,TRBV16,CASAQDSSTDTQYF,TGTGCCAGTGCCCAAGACAGCAGCACAGATACGCAGTATTTT
TRBJ1-1,many,TRBD1,TRBV20-1,CSARRGDRNTEAFF,TGCAGTGCTAGAAGAGGGGACAGAAACACTGAAGCTTTCTTT
TRBJ1-1,many,TRBD1,TRBV18,CASSPGTGGTEAFF,TGTGCCAGCTCACCCGGGACAGGGGGAACTGAAGCTTTCTTT
TRBJ1-3,-,-,TRBV20-1,CSACNFGGGNTIYF,TGCAGTGCTTGCAATTTCGGGGGTGGAAACACCATATATTTT
TRBJ2-3,-,TRBD2,TRBV4-1,CASSAGGPGDTQYF,TGCGCCAGCAGCGCGGGAGGGCCGGGAGATACGCAGTATTTT
TRBJ2-1,-,TRBD1,TRBV12-3/TRBV12-4,CASSFRQGNEQFF,TGTGCCAGCAGCTTCCGACAGGGGAATGAGCAGTTCTTC
TRBJ1-2,-,-,TRBV2,CASSDVYGYTF,TGTGCCAGCAGTGACGTCTATGGCTACACCTTC